This T cell receptor beta chain was identified during a study of shared clonotypes between healthy human individuals. About the research overall: Aged 18 to 49, the donors were a couple of women and a few men.

Germline V gene data show CDR1 as SGHTA and CDR2 as FQGNSA. This CDR3 region has 12 residues. The ends were cut back, 7 bases at V and 3 bases at J, with 7 bases in the middle. About this clone itself: The target antigen is unknown.

As defined, naive CD8 cells were CD45RO-negative and positively selected for CCR7, with terminally differentiated effector memory CD45RA+ cells excluded. Adult Caucasians living in Nashville, Tennessee made up all of the donors. Using about 0.2 ug DNA, 30,000 to 35,000 T cell genomes, the sorted-subset replicate PCRs were run. Sequencing used immunoSEQ multiplex PCR; TCRdb keeps in-frame clones, though not all of them. This sample has under 600,000 clones; 98% occur once, and the top ten carry roughly 0.29%. Study results and caveats: As a rule, naive subsets had a larger estimated richness than memory subsets.

The TCR originated in a man aged 25 to 45 in good health. The chain has TRBV7-2 and TRBJ2-1; D unclear. What was sequenced was naive CD8+ T cells sorted from blood. The CDR3 loop reads CASTSDYNEQFF. As DNA, the CDR3 is TGTGCCAGCACGAGTGACTACAATGAGCAGTTCTTC.